The present T cell receptor (beta chain) was sequenced within a study of cytomegalovirus exposure and HLA in healthy donors. Per germline, CDR1 LNHDA and CDR2 SQIVND (reference sequence). This CDR3 has 15 residues. Trimming cost V 8 bases and J 11 bases; bases outside gene matches: 13. This clone was picked up a small number of times. 13 Jbeta primers and 60 Vbeta primers were used for the PCR. This table comes from immunoSEQ multiplex PCR, and its TCRdb copy is limited to in-frame clones, with some not included. The table has around 130,000 clones, less than 75% seen once. Source material: PBMCs. V is TRBV19 and J is TRBJ1-5; the match to TRBD1 covers 12 bases. This clonotype was sampled from a woman aged 40 to 50 in good health and CMV-seropositive. The CDR3 coding sequence is TGTGCCAGTTCGCAAACCGGGACAGGGGGCAGATCCCAGCATTTT. As protein: CASSQTGTGGRSQHF.